One sample yielded the 21 T cell receptor beta chains listed below, sequenced in a study of blood T cell repertoires in COVID-19 (dated by TCRdb to about 2020). The library was built by means of the immunoSEQ multiplex PCR assay. Imported from immuneACCESS, the table was reduced by TCRdb to in-frame sequences with V and J called. These copies leave out some clones; in studies compared against another copy, an unresolved V gene accounts for under half, and the cause of the remainder is not known. Here the sample has 250,000 to 300,000 clones; approximately 91% occur a single time. Clones ranked in the top ten supply 2.2% of the sample. The sequenced sample was peripheral blood. These receptors all stem from a woman in her thirties with COVID-19, enrolled during active disease.

The V and J genes are TRBV7-9 and TRBJ1-1; TRBD1 is a possible D gene (6 bases). Germline CDR1 reads SEHNR; CDR2 reads FQNEAQ (reference sequence). Trimming removed 4 bases at V and 4 bases at J, with 19 bases between. The CDR3 extends over 16 amino acids. CDR3 region: CASSYGTGLQGTEAFF. The CDR3 nucleotides are TGTGCCAGCAGCTACGGAACGGGCCTACAGGGCACTGAAGCTTTCTTT.

This clone was counted a few times. This chain connects TRBV30 to TRBJ2-5; D might be TRBD2 (6 bases). CDR3 length: 13 residues. V was pared by 0 bases and J by 4 bases, with 9 bases between. From germline, CDR1 is GTSNPN and CDR2 SVGIG (reference sequence). The CDR3 bases are TGTGCCTGGAGTGTAATGGGGGGAGAGACCCAGTACTTC. Its protein product is CAWSVMGGETQYF.

This chain links TRBV11-3 with TRBJ2-1, with D possibly being TRBD2 (6 bases). CDR3 length: 14 residues. In germline, CDR1 is SGHNT, CDR2 YENEEA. V dropped 1 base and J dropped 10 bases, with 14 bases sitting between them. Here the CDR3 reads CASSLGTGGGEQFF. DNA for the CDR3: TGTGCCAGCAGCTTAGGTACCGGTGGAGGGGAGCAGTTCTTC.

This clone was observed a single time. The V and J genes are TRBV12-5 and TRBJ1-1; D is ambiguous. Germline V gene data show CDR1 as LGHNT and CDR2 as FRNRAP. V was shortened by 2 bases and J by 7 bases, with 8 bases between the two germline ends. The CDR3 is made up of 12 amino acids. DNA of the CDR3: TGTGCTAGTGGTTTGCCAGGACTTGAAGCTTTCTTT. This gives the protein CASGLPGLEAFF.

Here the CDR3 DNA reads TGTGCCAGCAGTATTCAGGGCCGGGGGGCTTTCTTT. It codes for CASSIQGRGAFF. V is TRBV12-3 or TRBV12-4 and J is TRBJ1-1, with D possibly being TRBD1 (5 bases). The CDR3 consists of 12 residues. V was trimmed by 5 bases and J by 11 bases, leaving 15 bases between them.

This chain uses TRBV30 with TRBJ1-4; TRBD1 might be the D (5 bases). This CDR3 has 13 residues. Trimming pared 3 bases from V and 6 bases from J, leaving 11 bases between. The germline gives CDR1 GTSNPN, CDR2 SVGIG (reference sequence). CDR3 sequence reads: CAWRVRGYEKLFF. CDR3 sequence (DNA): TGTGCCTGGAGAGTACGGGGGTATGAAAAACTGTTTTTT.

V and J are TRBV2 and TRBJ1-2; 7 positions match TRBD1. The CDR3 runs 13 residues. Trimming cost V 8 bases and J 4 bases; bases outside gene matches: 7. Germline V lookup: CDR1 SNHLY, CDR2 FYNNEI. CDR3 DNA: TGTGCCAGCGAAGGGAGACAGGGCTATGGCTACACCTTC. Translation gives CASEGRQGYGYTF.

The chain links TRBV19 to TRBJ1-1; D uncertain. This CDR3 has 13 residues. Germline CDR1 and CDR2: LNHDA and SQIVND (reference sequence). Trimming stripped 4 bases from V and 3 bases from J, with 9 bases between. CDR3 loop: CASSTDGYTEAFF. The CDR3 DNA reads TGTGCCAGTAGTACCGACGGGTACACTGAAGCTTTCTTT.

The V and J genes are TRBV4-1 and TRBJ1-1, with D unclear. There are 16 residues in the CDR3. Germline loops: CDR1 MGHRA, CDR2 YSYEKL. With 3 bases removed from V and 0 bases from J, the gap between germline ends came to 14 bases. The DNA for the CDR3 is TGCGCCAGCAGCCATACACCAGCGGGTTTGAACACTGAAGCTTTCTTT. Amino acid sequence: CASSHTPAGLNTEAFF.

This clone appeared a single time. The sample carries other DNA sequences with the same CDR3. This rearrangement joins TRBV19 to TRBJ2-1, with TRBD2 matching 9 bases. Germline CDR1 LNHDA, CDR2 SQIVND (reference sequence). Germline trimming cut 3 bases from V and 0 bases from J; bases unmatched to any gene: 0. The CDR3 loop spans 15 amino acids. For the CDR3, the DNA is TGTGCCAGTAGTATTAGCGGGAGCTCCTACAATGAGCAGTTCTTC. Translation gives CASSISGSSYNEQFF.

The chain joins TRBV6-6 to TRBJ1-3; D remains unclear. CDR3 size: 14 residues. The ends were cut back, 2 bases at V and 0 bases at J, with 5 bases in the middle. The V gene's germline CDR1 is MNHNY and CDR2 SVGAGI (reference sequence). CDR3 region: CASSYPSSGNTIYF. DNA of the CDR3: TGTGCCAGCAGTTACCCCAGCTCTGGAAACACCATATATTTT.

This clone has a single count. The rearrangement uses TRBV5-5 and TRBJ1-4; 8 bases agree with TRBD1. V lost 1 base to trimming and J lost 1 base; unmatched junction nucleotides: 3. This CDR3 has 16 residues. From germline, CDR1 is SGHKS and CDR2 YYEKEE (reference sequence). The CDR3 is CASSLTGGVTNEKLFF. The CDR3 DNA sequence: TGTGCCAGCAGCTTGACAGGGGGTGTAACTAATGAAAAACTGTTTTTT. The variable domain in full, completed from reference TRBV5-5 and TRBJ1-4, reads DAGVTQSPTHLIKTRGQQVTLRCSPISGHKSVSWYQQVLGQGPQFIFQYYEKEERGRGNFPDRFSARQFPNYSSELNVNALLLGDSALYLCASSLTGGVTNEKLFFGSGTQLSVL.

This chain connects TRBV3-1 (or the pseudogene TRBV3-2) to TRBJ1-2; D call uncertain. Germline assignment: CDR1 LGHDT and CDR2 YNNKEL (reference sequence). The CDR3 extends over 16 amino acids. V was shortened by 2 bases and J by 1 base, with 14 bases between the two germline ends. The CDR3 loop reads CASSQSGIRLNYGYTF. As DNA, the CDR3 is TGTGCCAGCAGCCAATCCGGGATCCGCCTTAACTATGGCTACACCTTC.

The J gene is TRBJ2-3, the V gene TRBV12-5; the match to TRBD2 covers 12 bases. This CDR3 is built from 16 residues. Looked up from germline, CDR1 is LGHNT and CDR2 is FRNRAP. Trimming took 2 bases from V and 5 from J; bases not matched to a gene: 5. The CDR3 is CASGLRLAGVVDTQYF. The CDR3 DNA is TGTGCTAGTGGTTTGAGACTAGCGGGAGTGGTAGATACGCAGTATTTT.

In its sample, this clone was seen a few times. The gene calls are TRBV28 and TRBJ1-1; D not resolved. This CDR3 is built from 13 residues. CDR1 is MDHEN, CDR2 SYDVKM, per germline. The V end was cut by 7 bases, the J end by 9 bases, with 18 bases between. In nucleotides, the CDR3 is TGTGCCAGCACCATAGCCCGGACTCATAAAGCTTTCTTT. Its protein is CASTIARTHKAFF.

The chain uses TRBV10-3 and TRBJ1-6, with 10 bases identical to TRBD1. The V gene's germline CDR1 is ENHRY and CDR2 SYGVKD. The CDR3 has 16 amino acids. After removal of 2 bases from V and 9 bases from J, the junction contained 7 bases not matched to a gene. CDR3 bases: TGTGCCATCAGTGAGGGGACCGGGACAGGGGTTTCACCCCTCCACTTT. Translated: CAISEGTGTGVSPLHF.

This sequence joins TRBV5-8 and TRBJ1-1; 10 bases fit TRBD1. Germline CDR1 and CDR2: SGHTS and YDEGEE. J gave up 2 bases and V 5 bases, and 3 bases lay outside the gene matches. The CDR3 totals 14 residues. The CDR3 is CASRGDRGNTEAFF. As DNA, the CDR3 is TGTGCCAGCAGGGGGGACAGGGGTAACACTGAAGCTTTCTTT.

This chain joins TRBV3-1 (or the pseudogene TRBV3-2) and TRBJ2-4; TRBD2 matches 14 bases. CDR1 is LGHDT and CDR2 is YNNKEL in the germline V gene (reference sequence). With V trimmed by 6 bases and J by 8 bases, 18 bases remained unmatched. This CDR3 has 19 residues. This CDR3 reads CASSRENWGTSGSRDIQYF. DNA of the CDR3: TGTGCCAGCAGTCGAGAGAATTGGGGGACTAGCGGGAGTAGGGACATTCAGTACTTC.

Details on this clone: At one of its ends the junction is not consistent with the germline gene, which may arise from a read error. The CDR3 DNA follows: TGTGCCAGCAGTAACTCACAGGGGGATAGCAATCAGCCCCAGCATTTT. Translated, it gives CASSNSQGDSNQPQHF. The V and J genes are TRBV6-6 and TRBJ1-5; 8 positions match TRBD1. From germline, CDR1 is MNHNY and CDR2 SVGAGI (reference sequence). The CDR3 loop spans 16 amino acids.

V gene TRBV30 combines with J gene TRBJ2-7; TRBD1 matches at 9 bases. The ends lost 5 bases at V and 6 bases at J; junction bases unmatched: 5. Germline lookup yields CDR1 GTSNPN and CDR2 SVGIG (reference sequence). The CDR3 covers 12 residues. DNA for the CDR3: TGTGCCTGGGGGACAGGGTCCCCCGAGCAGTACTTC. Translating gives CAWGTGSPEQYF.

V usage is TRBV6-1 and J usage is TRBJ2-6, with D possibly TRBD2 on 5 matching bases. The CDR3 is 16 amino acids. The V end was cut by 0 bases, the J end by 3 bases, with 9 bases between. Germline loops: CDR1 MNHNS, CDR2 SASEGT. CDR3: CASSEALGDGANVLTF. The CDR3 DNA sequence: TGTGCCAGCAGTGAAGCGCTCGGGGATGGGGCCAACGTCCTGACTTTC.